This T cell receptor (beta chain) was documented in a study of cytomegalovirus exposure and HLA in healthy donors. Study-wide results and caveats: Per a later analysis, HLA-associated TCR beta chains showed more clonal expansion than other, equally common TCR beta chains. Follow-up analysis found HLA locus-dependent TCR association rates, highest for DRB1 and lowest for HLA-C.

Trimming stripped 1 base from V and 6 bases from J, with 8 bases between. Germline V gene sequence: CDR1 SGHRS, CDR2 YFSETQ. This CDR3 has 13 amino acids. A note on this clone: Its cognate antigen is unknown.

The PCR employed 60 Vbeta primers together with 13 Jbeta primers. Repertoires were generated with immunoSEQ multiplex PCR, while TCRdb's copy carries only in-frame clones and drops some. The data show approximately 100,000 clones, 65% to 80% seen once. The TCR was taken from a female donor in good health and CMV-seropositive. What was sequenced was PBMCs. J is TRBJ2-1 and V is TRBV5-1; weak D call: TRBD1 (5 bases). CDR3 amino acids: CASSLTQGNEQFF. In DNA form, the CDR3 reads TGCGCCAGCAGCTTGACTCAGGGCAATGAGCAGTTCTTC.